This TCR beta chain is from a study of T cell responses to AZD1222 COVID-19 vaccine. Produced via immunoSEQ multiplex PCR; TCRdb's table is partial and in-frame only. The sample gives over 150,000 clones, around nine tenths of which show up once; around 1% is in the top ten. In its sample, this clone was seen a few times. What it binds is unknown. General observations from the study: Donors in the cohort were predominantly white British and more often female, and clonal diversity was possibly underestimated. Baseline seropositives among AZD1222 recipients totaled only five to seven. Reports indicate that nearly half of spike-specific TCRs are directed at unmutated variant regions.

The CDR3 is 15 amino acids. The germline gives CDR1 KGHSH, CDR2 LQKENI. The V and J ends lost 4 bases and 8 bases, in that order; junction bases with no gene match: 11. This TCR was sampled from an adult who received the AZD1222 COVID-19 vaccine. This rearrangement joins TRBV18 to TRBJ1-2; 9 positions agree with TRBD1. This sample comprised peripheral blood, obtained 28 days after the second AZD1222 dose. The CDR3: CASSQQGAYEGGYTF. CDR3 bases: TGTGCCAGCTCACAACAGGGGGCCTACGAGGGAGGCTACACCTTC.